The source of this T cell receptor beta chain is a study of identical twins. General study results and limits: Invariant T cells like MAIT and iNKT could partly confound the zero-insertion analyses.

TCRdb reprocessed the 5' RACE reads with MiXCR, giving one entry per CDR3 protein. The table lists about 700,000 distinct CDR3 sequences, around 6% of them singletons, with 1.5% to 2% in the top ten. The V gene end was trimmed by 0 bases and the J gene end by 2 bases; junction bases not matched to a gene: 6. CDR1 LGHDT and CDR2 YNNKEL come from the germline V gene (reference sequence). This CDR3 region has 16 residues. Regarding this clonotype: Its target is not known.

This clonotype originated in a man in his late teens or twenties in good health. Sequenced sample: naive T cells sorted from blood. This sequence joins TRBV3-1 and TRBJ2-5, with TRBD1 matching 7 bases. CDR3 residues: CASSQDFTGVQETQYF. The DNA for the CDR3 is TGTGCCAGCAGCCAAGATTTTACAGGGGTTCAAGAGACCCAGTACTTC.